This T cell receptor beta chain comes out of a study of blood T cell repertoires in COVID-19 (dated by TCRdb to the early 2020s). Looking at the study overall: Collaborator samples came from the United States, Italy and Spain and covered acute and convalescent phases of COVID-19. The prospective study material was composed of cDNA or gDNA derived from T cells, B-cell-depleted T cells, or PBMCs. Deeply sampled blood TCRbeta repertoires from subjects exposed to, actively infected with, or recovered from COVID-19 were included in the dataset. The repertoires were made available in a free public database intended to serve as a resource for research on the immune response to SARS-CoV-2. The samples were drawn from two sources: the first 160 participants of the ongoing ImmuneRACE study, and over 950 subjects contributed by 6 global collaborators. Sample metadata almost always included a de-identified subject ID, COVID-19 status, age in years and sex. Where available, HLA class I and class II types were taken from metadata supplied by the sample provider and were not determined by assay-based typing. The study at large found these results: The amount of clinical and demographic metadata varied by source and participant and was provided uncurated.

The immunoSEQ Assay, a bias-controlled multiplex PCR, was used to amplify TCRbeta CDR3 regions from genomic DNA. Under the source paper's analysis protocol: Nucleated cell counts per sample were estimated from amplification of reference gene primers within the assay. To quantify the absolute abundance of each unique TCRbeta CDR3 rearrangement, sequence reads were collapsed and filtered. For each sample, productive Simpson clonality was calculated as the square root of Simpson's diversity index across productive rearrangements. Sourced from immuneACCESS, this table was stored by TCRdb with only in-frame sequences that have V and J called. A share of the clones is absent; for the studies checked, an unresolved V gene accounts for under half, and the remainder has no known explanation. That table supplies the V and J calls and clone size; D and trimming were determined from the DNA. The sample contains around 190,000 clones, about 91% of them found a single time. Of the sample, approximately 10% is held by the ten largest clones.

Enrolling through a virtual design, the prospective study's participants ranged in age from roughly 18 to 90 years and lived across roughly 23 United States geographic areas. To assign participants to cohorts, the prospective study relied on clinical history that participants themselves reported in a screening survey and a study questionnaire. In the prospective study, mobile phlebotomists collected whole blood, serum and a nasopharyngeal or oropharyngeal swab from each participant. Additional blood draws and questionnaires over an approximately two-month period could optionally be provided by prospective study participants. Prospective study blood samples were shipped either frozen or at room temperature before DNA extraction. Trimming costs V 4 bases and J 6 bases, and their ends lie 9 bases apart. Its CDR3 holds 13 amino acids, cysteine through phenylalanine. Of all the DNA, just the CDR3 is kept, 39 bases in frame from base 1. CDR1 KGHDR and CDR2 SFDVKD were looked up in the germline V gene.

About this clone itself: There is no known antigen for this receptor. Base-call qualities are not available, and no considerably larger clone is one nucleotide away.

This receptor was taken from a man between 18 and 29 years old with acute COVID-19. Recombination linked TRBV24-1 to TRBJ2-1, with no D gene named confidently. The sequencing sample was made of PBMCs or T cells enriched from blood (not recorded which). The DNA sequence reads TGTGCCACCAGTGACCCCCTATTCAATGAGCAGTTCTTC. This is translated as CATSDPLFNEQFF.